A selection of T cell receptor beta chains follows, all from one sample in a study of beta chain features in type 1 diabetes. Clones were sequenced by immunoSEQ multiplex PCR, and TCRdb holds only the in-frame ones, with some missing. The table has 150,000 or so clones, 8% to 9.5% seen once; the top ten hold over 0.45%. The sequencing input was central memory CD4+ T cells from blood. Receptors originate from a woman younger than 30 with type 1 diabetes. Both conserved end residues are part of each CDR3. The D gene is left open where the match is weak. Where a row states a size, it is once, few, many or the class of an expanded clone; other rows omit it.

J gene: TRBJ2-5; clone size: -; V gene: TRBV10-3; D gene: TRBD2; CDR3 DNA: TGTGCCATCAGTATCAGCGGGGGGGGAGGAGAGACCCAGTACTTC; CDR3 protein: CAISISGGGGETQYF
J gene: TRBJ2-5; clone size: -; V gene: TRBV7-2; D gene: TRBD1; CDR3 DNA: TGTGCCAGCAGCTTAGCGTTGGGACAGTCCCAAGAGACCCAGTACTTC; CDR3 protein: CASSLALGQSQETQYF
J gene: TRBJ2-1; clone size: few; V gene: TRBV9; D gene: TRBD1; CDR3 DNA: TGTGCCAGCAGCGGGGGGACAGGCTGGGCCGATGAGCAGTTCTTC; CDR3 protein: CASSGGTGWADEQFF
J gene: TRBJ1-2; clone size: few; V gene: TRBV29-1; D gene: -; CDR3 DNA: TGCAGCGTTGATTATTCGGGAGGGTTGGGCTACACCTTC; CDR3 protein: CSVDYSGGLGYTF
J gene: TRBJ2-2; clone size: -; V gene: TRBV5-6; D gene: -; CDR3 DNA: TGTGCCAGCAGCTCAACCGGAGGGGCCGGGGAGCTGTTTTTT; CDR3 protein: CASSSTGGAGELFF
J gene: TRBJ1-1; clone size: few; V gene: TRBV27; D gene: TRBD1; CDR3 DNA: TGTGCCAGCAGTTTATCGAAACAGGGGGGCACTGAAGCTTTCTTT; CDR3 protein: CASSLSKQGGTEAFF
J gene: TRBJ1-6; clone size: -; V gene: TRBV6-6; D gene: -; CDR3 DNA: TGTGCCAGCAGTTACGGGCAGCCGCACGATTCACCCCTCCACTTT; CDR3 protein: CASSYGQPHDSPLHF
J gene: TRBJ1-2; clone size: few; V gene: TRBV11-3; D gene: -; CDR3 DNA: TGTGCCAGCAGCTCCTCAGGGCCCTATGGCTACACCTTC; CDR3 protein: CASSSSGPYGYTF
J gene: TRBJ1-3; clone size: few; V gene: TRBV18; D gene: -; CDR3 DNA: TGTGCCAGCTCACCTACAACCGATGGAAACACCATATATTTT; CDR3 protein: CASSPTTDGNTIYF
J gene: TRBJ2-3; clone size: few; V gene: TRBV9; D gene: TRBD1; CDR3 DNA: TGTGCCAGCAGCGGGCCGGGACAGCCTTACTATTTT; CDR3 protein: CASSGPGQPYYF
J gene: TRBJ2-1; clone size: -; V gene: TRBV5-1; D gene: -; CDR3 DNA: TGCGCCAGCAGCTTGGGCACCACCCGGAGGGATGAGCAGTTCTTC; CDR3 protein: CASSLGTTRRDEQFF
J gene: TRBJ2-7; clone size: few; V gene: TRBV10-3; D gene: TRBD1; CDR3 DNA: TGTGCCATCAGGGGACAGAGCTCCTACGAGCAGTACTTC; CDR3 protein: CAIRGQSSYEQYF
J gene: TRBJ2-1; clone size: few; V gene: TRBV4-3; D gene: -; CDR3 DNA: TGCGCCAGCAGCCAGTTCTCAGGGGAACCATACAATGAGCAGTTCTTC; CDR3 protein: CASSQFSGEPYNEQFF
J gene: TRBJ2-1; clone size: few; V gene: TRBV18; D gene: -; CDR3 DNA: TGTGCCAGCTCACCACCGTCCAGTCGTTCTGAGCAGTTCTTC; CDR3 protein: CASSPPSSRSEQFF
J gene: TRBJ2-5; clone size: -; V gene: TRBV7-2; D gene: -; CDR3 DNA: TGTGCCAGCAGCGCGGGCCGGGAAGGGAAGACCCAGTACTTC; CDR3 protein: CASSAGREGKTQYF
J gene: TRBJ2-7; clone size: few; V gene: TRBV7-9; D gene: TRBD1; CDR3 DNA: TGTGCCAGCAGCACGGGACAGAACAGTGGGCAGTACTTC; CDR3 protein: CASSTGQNSGQYF
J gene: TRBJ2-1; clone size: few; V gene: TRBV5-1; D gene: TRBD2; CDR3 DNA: TGCGCCAGCCGGACTAGCGGGAGCACTTATGAGCAGTTCTTC; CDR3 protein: CASRTSGSTYEQFF
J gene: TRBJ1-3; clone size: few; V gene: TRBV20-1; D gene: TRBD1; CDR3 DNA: TGCAGTGCTGGCCAGGGGGTTCGGGTCTTT; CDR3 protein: CSAGQGVRVF
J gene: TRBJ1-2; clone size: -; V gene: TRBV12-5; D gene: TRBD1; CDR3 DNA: TGTGCTAGTGCAATACAGGGGGGCTATGGCTACACCTTC; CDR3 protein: CASAIQGGYGYTF
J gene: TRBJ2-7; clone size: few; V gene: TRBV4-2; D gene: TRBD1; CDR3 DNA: TGTGCCAGCAGCCTCGGGGGACAGGGCCCGAGCTCCTACGAGCAGTACTTC; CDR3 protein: CASSLGGQGPSSYEQYF
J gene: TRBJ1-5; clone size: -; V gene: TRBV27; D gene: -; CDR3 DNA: TGTGCCAGCAGTTCCGGTGACACTAGCAATCAGCCCCAGCATTTT; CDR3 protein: CASSSGDTSNQPQHF
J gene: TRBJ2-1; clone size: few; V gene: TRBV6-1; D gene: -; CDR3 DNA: TGTGCCAGCTTGCGGAGCTCCTACAATGAGCAGTTCTTC; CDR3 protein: CASLRSSYNEQFF
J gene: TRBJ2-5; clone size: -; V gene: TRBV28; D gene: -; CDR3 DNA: TGTGCCAGCAGTCCGAGCGGGTTCCCACGGGAGACCCAGTACTTC; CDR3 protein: CASSPSGFPRETQYF
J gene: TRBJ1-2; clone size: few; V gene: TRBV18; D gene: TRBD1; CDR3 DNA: TGTGCCAGCTCAACGGGACAGTCCTTTGACTACACCTTC; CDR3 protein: CASSTGQSFDYTF